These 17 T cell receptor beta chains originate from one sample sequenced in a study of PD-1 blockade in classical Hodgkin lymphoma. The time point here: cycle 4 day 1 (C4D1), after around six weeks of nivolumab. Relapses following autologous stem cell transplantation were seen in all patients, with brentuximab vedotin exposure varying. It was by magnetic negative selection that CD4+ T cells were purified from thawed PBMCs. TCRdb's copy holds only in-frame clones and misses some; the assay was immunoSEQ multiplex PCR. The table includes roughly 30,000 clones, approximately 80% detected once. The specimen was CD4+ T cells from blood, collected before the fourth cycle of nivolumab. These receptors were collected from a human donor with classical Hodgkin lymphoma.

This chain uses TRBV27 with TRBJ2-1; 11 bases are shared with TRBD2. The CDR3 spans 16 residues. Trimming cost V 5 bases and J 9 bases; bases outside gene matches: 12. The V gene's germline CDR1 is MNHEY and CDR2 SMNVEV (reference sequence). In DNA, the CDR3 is TGTGCCAGCAGTCATCACACGCGACTAGCGGGAACTGAGCAGTTCTTC. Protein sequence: CASSHHTRLAGTEQFF.

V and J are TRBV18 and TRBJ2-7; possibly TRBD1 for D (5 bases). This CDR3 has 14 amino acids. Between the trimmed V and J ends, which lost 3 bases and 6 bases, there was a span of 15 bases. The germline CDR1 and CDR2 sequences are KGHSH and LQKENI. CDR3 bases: TGTGCCAGCTCACCGGGCGAAAGGGGCGGCGAGCAGTACTTC. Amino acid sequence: CASSPGERGGEQYF. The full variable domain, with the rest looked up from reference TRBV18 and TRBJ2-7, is NAGVMQNPRHLVRRRGQEARLRCSPMKGHSHVYWYRQLPEEGLKFMVYLQKENIIDESGMPKERFSAEFPKEGPSILRIQQVVRGDSAAYFCASSPGERGGEQYFGPGTRLTVT.

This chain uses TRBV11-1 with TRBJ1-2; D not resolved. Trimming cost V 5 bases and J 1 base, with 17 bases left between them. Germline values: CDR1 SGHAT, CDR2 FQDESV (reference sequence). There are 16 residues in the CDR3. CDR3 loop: CASSEPGFSDNYGYTF. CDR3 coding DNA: TGTGCCAGCAGCGAACCGGGATTTTCCGATAACTATGGCTACACCTTC.

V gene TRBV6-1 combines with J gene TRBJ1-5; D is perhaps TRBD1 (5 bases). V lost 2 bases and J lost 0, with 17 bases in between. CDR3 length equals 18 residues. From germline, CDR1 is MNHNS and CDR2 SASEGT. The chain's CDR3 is CASSERYSGGYSNQPQHF. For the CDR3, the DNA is TGTGCCAGCAGTGAACGGTACAGTGGGGGGTATAGCAATCAGCCCCAGCATTTT.

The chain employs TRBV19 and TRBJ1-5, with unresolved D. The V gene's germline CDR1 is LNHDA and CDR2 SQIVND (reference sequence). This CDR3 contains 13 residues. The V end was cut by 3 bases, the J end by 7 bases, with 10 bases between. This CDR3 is CASSMWEDQPQHF. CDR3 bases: TGTGCCAGTAGTATGTGGGAAGACCAGCCCCAGCATTTT.

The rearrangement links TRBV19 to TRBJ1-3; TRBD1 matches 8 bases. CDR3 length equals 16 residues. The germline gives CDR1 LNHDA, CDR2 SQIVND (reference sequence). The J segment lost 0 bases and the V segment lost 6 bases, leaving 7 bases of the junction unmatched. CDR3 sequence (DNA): TGTGCCAGTAGCCTGGGACAGGCGATCTCTGGAAACACCATATATTTT. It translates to CASSLGQAISGNTIYF.

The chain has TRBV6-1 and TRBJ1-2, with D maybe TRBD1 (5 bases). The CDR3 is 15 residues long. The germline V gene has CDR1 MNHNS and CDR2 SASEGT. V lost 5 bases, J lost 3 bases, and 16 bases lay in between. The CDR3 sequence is CASSSRLGADYGYTF. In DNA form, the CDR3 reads TGTGCCAGCAGTTCCCGCCTAGGGGCGGACTATGGCTACACCTTC.

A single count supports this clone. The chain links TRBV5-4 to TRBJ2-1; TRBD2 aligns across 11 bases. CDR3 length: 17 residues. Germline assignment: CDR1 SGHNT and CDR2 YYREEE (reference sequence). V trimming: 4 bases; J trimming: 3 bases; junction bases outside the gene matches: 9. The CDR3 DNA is TGTGCCAGCAGCCCAGGGACTAGCGGAGTAGACTACAATGAGCAGTTCTTC. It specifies CASSPGTSGVDYNEQFF.

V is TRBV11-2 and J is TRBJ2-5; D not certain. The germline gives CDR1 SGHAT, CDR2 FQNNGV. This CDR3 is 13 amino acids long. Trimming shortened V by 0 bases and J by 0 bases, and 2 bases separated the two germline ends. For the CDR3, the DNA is TGTGCCAGCAGCTTAGAGTACCAAGAGACCCAGTACTTC. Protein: CASSLEYQETQYF.

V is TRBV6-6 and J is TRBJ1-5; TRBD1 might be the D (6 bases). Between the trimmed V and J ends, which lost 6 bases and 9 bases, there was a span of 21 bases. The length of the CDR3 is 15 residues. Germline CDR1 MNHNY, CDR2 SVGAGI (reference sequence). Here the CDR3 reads CASRRRDTLEAPQHF. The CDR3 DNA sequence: TGTGCCAGCAGACGCCGGGACACCCTCGAGGCGCCCCAGCATTTT.

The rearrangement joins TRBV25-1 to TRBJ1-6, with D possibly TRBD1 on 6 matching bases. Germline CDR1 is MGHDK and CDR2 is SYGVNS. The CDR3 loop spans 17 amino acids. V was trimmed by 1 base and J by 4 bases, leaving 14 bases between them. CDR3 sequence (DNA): TGTGCCAGCAGTGAATGGCAGGGGCTTGGATATAATTCACCCCTCCACTTT. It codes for CASSEWQGLGYNSPLHF.

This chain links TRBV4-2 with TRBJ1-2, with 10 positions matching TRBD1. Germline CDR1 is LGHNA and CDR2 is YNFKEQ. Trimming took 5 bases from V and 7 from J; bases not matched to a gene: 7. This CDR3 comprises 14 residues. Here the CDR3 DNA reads TGTGCCAGCAGCTTTCCGACAGGGGGCGGTGGCTACACCTTC. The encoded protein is CASSFPTGGGGYTF.

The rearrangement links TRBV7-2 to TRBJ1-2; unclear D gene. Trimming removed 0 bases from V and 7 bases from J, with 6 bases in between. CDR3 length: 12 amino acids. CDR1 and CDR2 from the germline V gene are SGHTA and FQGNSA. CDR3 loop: CASSLALGGYTF. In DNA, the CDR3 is TGTGCCAGCAGCTTAGCGCTGGGTGGCTACACCTTC.

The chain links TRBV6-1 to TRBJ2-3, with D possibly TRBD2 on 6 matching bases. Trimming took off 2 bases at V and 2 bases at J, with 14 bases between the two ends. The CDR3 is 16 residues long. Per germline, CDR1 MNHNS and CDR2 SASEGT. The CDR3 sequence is CASSERAGPATDTQYF. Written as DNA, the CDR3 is TGTGCCAGCAGTGAAAGGGCGGGGCCTGCCACAGATACGCAGTATTTT.

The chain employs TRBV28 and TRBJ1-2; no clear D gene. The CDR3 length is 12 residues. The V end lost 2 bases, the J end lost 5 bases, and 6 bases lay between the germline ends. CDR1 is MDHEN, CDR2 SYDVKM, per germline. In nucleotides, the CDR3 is TGTGCCAGCAGTTTAAGTTTATATGGCTACACCTTC. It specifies CASSLSLYGYTF.

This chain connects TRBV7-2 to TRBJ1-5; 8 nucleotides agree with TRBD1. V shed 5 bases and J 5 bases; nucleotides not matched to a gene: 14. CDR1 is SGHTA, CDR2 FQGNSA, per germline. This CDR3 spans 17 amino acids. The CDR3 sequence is CASSQGQGRGDYQPQHF. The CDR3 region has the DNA TGTGCCAGCAGCCAAGGACAGGGAAGGGGGGATTATCAGCCCCAGCATTTT.

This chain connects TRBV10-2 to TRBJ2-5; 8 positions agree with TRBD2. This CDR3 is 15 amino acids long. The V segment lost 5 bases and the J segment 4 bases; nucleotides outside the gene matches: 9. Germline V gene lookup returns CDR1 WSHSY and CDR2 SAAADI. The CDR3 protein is CASSTLSGSGETQYF. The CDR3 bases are TGCGCCAGCAGTACCCTAAGCGGGAGCGGAGAGACCCAGTACTTC.